The 7 T cell receptor beta chains in this list originate from one sample, sequenced in a study of blood T cell repertoires in COVID-19. Some clones are missing from TCRdb's copy, which holds only in-frame ones; the method was immunoSEQ multiplex PCR. The sample carries under 30,000 clones, roughly 87% recorded once. The sequencing sample was made of peripheral blood. The receptor set was obtained from a man aged 50 to 60 with active COVID-19.

This chain uses TRBV25-1 with TRBJ2-1; no clear D gene. Trimming shortened V by 6 bases and J by 4 bases, and 7 bases separated the two germline ends. Germline CDR1 reads MGHDK; CDR2 reads SYGVNS. The CDR3 covers 12 residues. The CDR3 spells CASRQAYNEQFF. DNA of the CDR3: TGTGCCAGCAGGCAAGCGTACAATGAGCAGTTCTTC.

J is TRBJ2-3 and V is TRBV6-6; 13 nucleotides align to TRBD2. This CDR3 spans 16 amino acids. CDR1 MNHNY and CDR2 SVGAGI come from the germline V gene (reference sequence). After removal of 6 bases from V and 10 bases from J, the junction contained 13 bases not matched to a gene. Here the CDR3 reads CASSPATSGGAWAQYF. The CDR3 coding sequence is TGTGCCAGCAGCCCAGCAACTAGCGGGGGGGCCTGGGCGCAGTATTTT.

A remark on this clone: A junction boundary mismatches the germline segment, possibly from a read error. This same CDR3 is encoded by further DNA sequences in the sample. V and J are TRBV18 and TRBJ2-7; D is undetermined. This CDR3 spans 13 amino acids. Germline lookup yields CDR1 KGHSH and CDR2 LQKENI. CDR3 residues: CASSPSRNYEQYF. The CDR3 DNA sequence: TGTGCCAGTTCACCGTCCAGAAACTACGAGCAGTACTTC.

The chain links TRBV6-4 to TRBJ2-1; TRBD2 matches 9 bases. V trimming: 3 bases; J trimming: 6 bases; junction bases outside the gene matches: 6. Germline values: CDR1 MRHNA, CDR2 SNTAGT. The CDR3 totals 15 residues. DNA of the CDR3: TGTGCCAGCAGTGAGTTGCGGGGGGGCCGCAATGAGCAGTTCTTC. Residues: CASSELRGGRNEQFF.

In its sample, this clone was seen a few times. V usage is TRBV5-6 and J usage is TRBJ2-7; D unclear. The germline V gene encodes CDR1 SGHDT and CDR2 YYEEEE. Trimming left V 3 bases short and J 4 bases short, with 8 bases between. The length of the CDR3 is 12 residues. This chain's CDR3 is CASSSDLYEQYF. The CDR3 nucleotides are TGTGCCAGCAGCTCCGACTTGTACGAGCAGTACTTC.

The chain has TRBV7-9 and TRBJ1-6; no clear D. V shed 4 bases and J shed 7 bases, with 11 bases lying between them. The CDR3 sequence is 14 residues long. Germline V CDR1 and CDR2: SEHNR, FQNEAQ (reference sequence). As DNA, the CDR3 is TGTGCCAGCAGCTCTGGTACTTCGAATTCACCCCTCCACTTT. Encoded protein: CASSSGTSNSPLHF. Drawing the rest from reference TRBV7-9 and TRBJ1-6, the complete variable domain is DTGVSQNPRHKITKRGQNVTFRCDPISEHNRLYWYRQTLGQGPEFLTYFQNEAQLEKSRLLSDRFSAERPKGSFSTLEIQRTEQGDSAMYLCASSSGTSNSPLHFGNGTRLTVT.

V usage is TRBV5-1 and J usage is TRBJ1-1; 9 bases agree with TRBD1. After removal of 7 bases from V and 2 bases from J, the junction contained 9 bases not matched to a gene. Germline CDR1 reads SGHRS; CDR2 reads YFSETQ. This CDR3 region has 15 residues. This CDR3 is CASLAPGQGNTEAFF. The CDR3 DNA sequence: TGCGCCAGCCTAGCCCCGGGACAGGGTAACACTGAAGCTTTCTTT.